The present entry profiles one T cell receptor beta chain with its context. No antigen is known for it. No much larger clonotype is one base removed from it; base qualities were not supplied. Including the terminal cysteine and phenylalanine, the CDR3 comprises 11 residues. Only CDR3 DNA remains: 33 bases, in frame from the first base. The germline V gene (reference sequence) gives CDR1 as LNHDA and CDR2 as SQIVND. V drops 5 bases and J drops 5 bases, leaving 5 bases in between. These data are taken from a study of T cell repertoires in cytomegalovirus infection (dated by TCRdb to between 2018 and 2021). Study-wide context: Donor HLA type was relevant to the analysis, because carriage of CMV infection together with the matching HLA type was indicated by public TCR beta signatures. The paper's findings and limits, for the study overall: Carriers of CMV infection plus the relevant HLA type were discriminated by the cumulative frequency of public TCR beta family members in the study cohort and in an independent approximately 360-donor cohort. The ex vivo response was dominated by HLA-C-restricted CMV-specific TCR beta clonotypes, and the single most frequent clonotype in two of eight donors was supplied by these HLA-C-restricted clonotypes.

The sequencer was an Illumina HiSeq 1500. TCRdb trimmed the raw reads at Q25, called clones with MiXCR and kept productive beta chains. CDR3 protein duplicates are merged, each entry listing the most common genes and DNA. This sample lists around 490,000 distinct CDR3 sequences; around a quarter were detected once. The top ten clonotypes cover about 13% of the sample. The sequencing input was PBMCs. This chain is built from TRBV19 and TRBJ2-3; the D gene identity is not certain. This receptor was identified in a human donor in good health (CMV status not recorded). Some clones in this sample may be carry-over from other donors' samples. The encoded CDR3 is CASSARDTQYF. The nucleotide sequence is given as TGTGCCAGTAGTGCCCGAGATACGCAGTATTTT.